These 17 T cell receptor beta chains came from one sample sequenced in a study of breast tumors, draining lymph nodes, adjacent tissues. The lymph nodes were axillary draining lymph nodes from breast cancer patients. TCRdb analysed the multiplex PCR reads with MiXCR anew, one entry per CDR3 protein. The sample gives 180,000 or so distinct CDR3 sequences, roughly a third of which show up once; roughly 3.8% is in the top ten. Specimen: axillary lymph node tissue. The receptors stem from a female donor with breast cancer. Some clones in this sample may be carry-over from other donors' samples.

V gene TRBV5-1 combines with J gene TRBJ1-1; D is ambiguous. Germline-derived CDR1 and CDR2 are SGHRS and YFSETQ. The CDR3 runs to 13 residues. V was cut by 0 bases and J by 2 bases, with 5 bases left in between. The CDR3 bases are TGCGCCAGCAGCTTGGGAGTTAACACTGAAGCTTTCTTT. It translates to CASSLGVNTEAFF. Full variable domain (rest looked up from reference TRBV5-1 and TRBJ1-1): KAGVTQTPRYLIKTRGQQVTLSCSPISGHRSVSWYQQTPGQGLQFLFEYFSETQRNKGNFPGRFSGRQFSNSRSEMNVSTLELGDSALYLCASSLGVNTEAFFGQGTRLTVV.

This clonotype was recorded once. The rearrangement joins TRBV9 to TRBJ1-2, with TRBD1 matching over 8 bases. This CDR3 region has 14 residues. V was pared by 0 bases and J by 4 bases, with 2 bases of the junction left unmatched. Germline-derived CDR1 and CDR2 are SGDLS and YYNGEE. The CDR3 reads CASSVGTGLYGYTF. The CDR3 bases are TGTGCCAGCAGCGTAGGGACAGGGCTCTATGGCTACACCTTC.

This clonotype has a count of ten or more. At one end, the junction sequence differs from germline, possibly due to a read error. The CDR3: CASSHSKEGWLAADQETQYF. In nucleotides, the CDR3 is TGTGCCAGCAGTCACTCGAAGGAGGGCTGGCTAGCGGCAGACCAAGAGACCCAGTACTTC. The chain has TRBV6-6 and TRBJ2-5, with 7 nucleotides matching TRBD2. This CDR3 is 20 amino acids long. Germline CDR1 reads MNHNY; CDR2 reads SVGAGI (reference sequence).

This clonotype was seen at least ten times. V gene TRBV27 combines with J gene TRBJ2-1; TRBD2 agrees at 10 bases. V shed 1 base, J shed 9 bases, and the junction held 6 bases outside the gene matches. The CDR3 is 15 residues long. The V gene's germline CDR1 is MNHEY and CDR2 SMNVEV (reference sequence). The CDR3 reads CASSLFPSGSSEQFF. The CDR3 DNA is TGTGCCAGCAGTTTATTTCCTAGCGGGAGTTCTGAGCAGTTCTTC.

The V gene is TRBV7-6, the J gene TRBJ2-2; D is perhaps TRBD2 (6 bases). The V gene's germline CDR1 is SGHVS and CDR2 FNYEAQ. With 5 bases removed from V and 0 bases from J, the gap between germline ends came to 10 bases. The CDR3 extends over 15 amino acids. This CDR3 is CASSATSANTGELFF. The CDR3 DNA reads as TGTGCCAGCAGCGCGACTAGTGCGAACACCGGGGAGCTGTTTTTT.

The chain links TRBV12-3 or TRBV12-4 to TRBJ2-2, with TRBD1 matching over 9 bases. This CDR3 region has 15 residues. V dropped 2 bases and J dropped 4; count of bases not matched to a gene: 2. CDR3 in DNA: TGTGCCAGCAGTTTAAGACAGGGGGGCACCGGGGAGCTGTTTTTT. Encoded protein: CASSLRQGGTGELFF.

This clonotype was seen at least ten times. The rearrangement links TRBV20-1 to TRBJ2-5; the D is unclear. This CDR3 is 10 amino acids long. V lost 2 bases and J 4 bases, leaving 2 bases between the germline ends. CDR1 DFQATT and CDR2 SNEGSKA come from the germline V gene (reference sequence). The CDR3 here is CSARSETQYF. DNA for the CDR3: TGCAGTGCTAGATCAGAGACCCAGTACTTC.

The chain has TRBV9 and TRBJ2-3; D remains ambiguous. Per the germline V gene, CDR1 is SGDLS and CDR2 is YYNGEE. CDR3 size: 15 residues. The V end lost 0 bases, the J end lost 3 bases, and 11 bases lay between the germline ends. The CDR3, as DNA: TGTGCCAGCAGCGTAGATGCATCGCGGACAGATACGCAGTATTTT. It translates to CASSVDASRTDTQYF.

As concerns this clonotype: A read error may produce the germline difference seen at one junction end. The genes are TRBV7-9 and TRBJ1-2, with D possibly matching TRBD1 (6 bases). The germline gives CDR1 SEHNR, CDR2 FQNEAQ (reference sequence). The CDR3 spans 14 residues. The CDR3 bases are TGTGCCAGCGGCTTAGTGCAGGGGAGCTATGGCTGCACCTTC. Encoded protein: CASGLVQGSYGCTF.

This clonotype was picked up many times. The J gene is TRBJ2-5, the V gene TRBV6-5, with no clear D. The V end was cut by 2 bases, the J end by 5 bases, with 9 bases between. CDR1 is MNHEY and CDR2 is SVGAGI in the germline V gene. CDR3 length: 13 amino acids. The CDR3 bases are TGTGCCAGCAGTTACGGCGTCTGGGAGACCCAGTACTTC. Translating gives CASSYGVWETQYF.

This clonotype was detected a few times. This could be a read error, since a much larger clone is one nucleotide away. The chain carries TRBV7-8 and TRBJ2-7; TRBD2 aligns across 16 bases. The CDR3 sequence is 19 residues long. The V gene's germline CDR1 is SGHVS and CDR2 FQNEAQ. J lost 5 bases, V lost 6 bases, and 16 bases had no gene match. The CDR3 DNA sequence: TGTGCCAGCAGAAATCCGTTGGGACTAGCGGGGGGGCGACGGAACGAGCAGTACTTC. Translated, it gives CASRNPLGLAGGRRNEQYF.

The V call is TRBV6-1, the J call TRBJ2-2; maybe TRBD1 (5 bases). Germline V gene sequence: CDR1 MNHNS, CDR2 SASEGT. V was trimmed by 8 bases and J by 9 bases, leaving 19 bases between them. The CDR3 has 14 residues. The CDR3: CASGRDALARELFF. DNA for the CDR3: TGTGCCAGCGGCAGGGATGCGCTCGCCAGGGAGCTGTTTTTT.

The chain employs TRBV7-9 and TRBJ2-4, with a possible D match to TRBD1 (7 bases). Germline V gene sequence: CDR1 SEHNR, CDR2 FQNEAQ (reference sequence). This CDR3 is 14 amino acids long. The V end was cut by 6 bases, the J end by 4 bases, with 13 bases between. CDR3 region: CASSRGTDKNIQYF. CDR3 in DNA: TGTGCCAGCAGTCGCGGGACAGATAAAAACATTCAGTACTTC. The variable domain in full, with the rest retrieved from reference TRBV7-9 and TRBJ2-4, is DTGVSQNPRHKITKRGQNVTFRCDPISEHNRLYWYRQTLGQGPEFLTYFQNEAQLEKSRLLSDRFSAERPKGSFSTLEIQRTEQGDSAMYLCASSRGTDKNIQYFGAGTRLSVL.

This chain uses TRBV10-3 with TRBJ1-5, with D perhaps matching TRBD1 (6 bases). The CDR3 loop spans 15 amino acids. Germline loops: CDR1 ENHRY, CDR2 SYGVKD. Trimming stripped 0 bases from V and 6 bases from J, with 12 bases between. In DNA, the CDR3 is TGTGCCATCAGTGAGTCGAGTGGGGGGCGTCAGCCCCAGCATTTT. It specifies CAISESSGGRQPQHF.

This sequence joins TRBV28 and TRBJ2-5; TRBD2 is a possible D gene (5 bases). There are 13 residues in the CDR3. Trimming pared 2 bases from V and 4 bases from J, leaving 8 bases between. Germline-derived CDR1 and CDR2 are MDHEN and SYDVKM. The CDR3 coding sequence is TGTGCCAGCAGTTTAAGACGGGGAGAGACCCAGTACTTC. It is translated as CASSLRRGETQYF.

There are many counts of this clonotype. The J gene is TRBJ2-1, the V gene TRBV10-2; perhaps TRBD1 as D (5 bases). The germline gives CDR1 WSHSY, CDR2 SAAADI. The V gene lost 3 bases and the J gene lost 3 bases, with 9 bases spanning the gap. There are 14 residues in the CDR3. CDR3 sequence: CASSDRGFYNEQFF. CDR3 sequence (DNA): TGCGCCAGCAGTGATAGGGGTTTCTACAATGAGCAGTTCTTC.

The chain carries TRBV20-1 and TRBJ1-5; D gene unclear. In germline, CDR1 is DFQATT, CDR2 SNEGSKA (reference sequence). Trimming pared 2 bases from V and 6 bases from J, leaving 11 bases between. CDR3 length equals 13 residues. The CDR3 DNA sequence: TGCAGTGCTAGATTTGGCGGGAGTCAGCCCCAGCATTTT. It encodes CSARFGGSQPQHF.